This record concerns one T cell receptor (beta chain) sequence. This CDR3 region has 14 residues. The ends were cut back, 1 base at V and 6 bases at J, with 11 bases in the middle. Per germline, CDR1 SGHAT and CDR2 FQNNGV. This sample was taken from a study of low-dose radiotherapy and immunotherapy resistance in tumors. TRAV and TRBV primers primed cDNA for both TCRalpha and TCRbeta. TCR amplification involved about 20 PCR cycles with a constant-region primer and V-primer adapter. Via MiXCR, TCRdb re-called the reads, giving one row per CDR3 protein. The sample lists some 94,000 distinct CDR3 sequences, 20% to 25% occurring once. Time point of the sample: after trial treatment. Treatment in this sample: LDRT plus nivolumab, ipilimumab, low-dose cyclophosphamide and aspirin (RACIN trial).

The sequence came from a female donor with ovarian cancer. Sequences were derived from PBMCs, sampled after low-dose radiotherapy plus immunotherapy. The V and J genes are TRBV11-2 and TRBJ2-3; D unclear. The CDR3 loop reads CASSLGTPRDTQYF. CDR3 DNA sequence: TGTGCCAGCAGCTTAGGAACGCCCAGGGATACGCAGTATTTT.